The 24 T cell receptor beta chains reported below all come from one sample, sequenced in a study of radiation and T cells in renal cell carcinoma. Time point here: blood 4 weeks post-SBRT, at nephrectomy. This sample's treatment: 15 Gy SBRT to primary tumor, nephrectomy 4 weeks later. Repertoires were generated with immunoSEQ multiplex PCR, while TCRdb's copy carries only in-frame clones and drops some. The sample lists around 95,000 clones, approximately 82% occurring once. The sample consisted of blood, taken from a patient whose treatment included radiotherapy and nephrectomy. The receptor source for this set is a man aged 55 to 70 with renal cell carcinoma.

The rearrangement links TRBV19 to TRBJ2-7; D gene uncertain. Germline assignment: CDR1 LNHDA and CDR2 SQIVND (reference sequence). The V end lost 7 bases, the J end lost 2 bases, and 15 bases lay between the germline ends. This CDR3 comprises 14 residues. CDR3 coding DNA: TGTGCCAGTACCCCAGGTACTTCCCCCTACGAGCAGTACTTC. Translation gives CASTPGTSPYEQYF.

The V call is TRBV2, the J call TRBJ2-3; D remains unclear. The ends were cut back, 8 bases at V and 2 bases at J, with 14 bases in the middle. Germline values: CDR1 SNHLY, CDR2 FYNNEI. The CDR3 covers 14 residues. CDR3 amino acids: CASSLRPDTDTQYF. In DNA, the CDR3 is TGTGCCAGCTCCCTCCGGCCAGACACAGATACGCAGTATTTT.

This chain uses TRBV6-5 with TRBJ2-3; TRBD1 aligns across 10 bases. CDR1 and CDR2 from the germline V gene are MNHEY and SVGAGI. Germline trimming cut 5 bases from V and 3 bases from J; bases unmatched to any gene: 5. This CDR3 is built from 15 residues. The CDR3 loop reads CASSQWTGGTDTQYF. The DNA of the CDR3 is TGTGCCAGCAGTCAGTGGACAGGGGGAACAGATACGCAGTATTTT.

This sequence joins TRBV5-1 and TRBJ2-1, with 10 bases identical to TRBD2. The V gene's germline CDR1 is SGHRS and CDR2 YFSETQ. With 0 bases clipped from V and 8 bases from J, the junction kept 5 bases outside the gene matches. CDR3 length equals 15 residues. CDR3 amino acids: CASSLVAGGPDEQFF. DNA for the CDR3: TGCGCCAGCAGCTTGGTAGCGGGAGGACCCGATGAGCAGTTCTTC.

The CDR3 sequence: CAWNRGAANYGYTF. DNA for the CDR3: TGTGCCTGGAATCGGGGAGCAGCTAACTATGGCTACACCTTC. The chain has TRBV30 and TRBJ1-2; no firm D call. This CDR3 has 14 amino acids. The germline V and J ends were trimmed by 4 bases and 0 bases, with 12 bases remaining between them. Germline lookup yields CDR1 GTSNPN and CDR2 SVGIG (reference sequence).

The CDR3 spells CASSLKAGEGSYEQYF. CDR3 DNA: TGTGCCAGCAGCCTGAAGGCGGGAGAAGGTTCCTACGAGCAGTACTTC. This chain connects TRBV6-6 to TRBJ2-7; 7 bases line up with TRBD2. Unmatched junction bases numbered 12, after V lost 6 bases and J lost 1 base. Per the germline V gene, CDR1 is MNHNY and CDR2 is SVGAGI (reference sequence). The CDR3 contains 16 residues.

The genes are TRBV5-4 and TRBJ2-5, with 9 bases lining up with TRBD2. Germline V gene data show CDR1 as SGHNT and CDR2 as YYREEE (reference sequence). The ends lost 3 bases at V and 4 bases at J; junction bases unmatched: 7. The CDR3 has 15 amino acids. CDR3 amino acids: CASSSGTSKRETQYF. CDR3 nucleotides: TGTGCCAGCAGCTCAGGGACTAGCAAAAGAGAGACCCAGTACTTC. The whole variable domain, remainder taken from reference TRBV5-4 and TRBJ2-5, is ETGVTQSPTHLIKTRGQQVTLRCSSQSGHNTVSWYQQALGQGPQFIFQYYREEENGRGNFPPRFSGLQFPNYSSELNVNALELDDSALYLCASSSGTSKRETQYFGPGTRLLVL.

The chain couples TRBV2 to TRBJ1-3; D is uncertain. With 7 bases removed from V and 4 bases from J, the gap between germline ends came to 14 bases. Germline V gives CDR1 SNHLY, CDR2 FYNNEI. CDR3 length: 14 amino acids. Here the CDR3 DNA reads TGTGCCAGCAAAGGACCCGTGGGGGGAAACACCATATATTTT. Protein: CASKGPVGGNTIYF. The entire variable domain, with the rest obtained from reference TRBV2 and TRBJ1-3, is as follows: EPEVTQTPSHQVTQMGQEVILRCVPISNHLYFYWYRQILGQKVEFLVSFYNNEISEKSEIFDDQFSVERPDGSNFTLKIRSTKLEDSAMYFCASKGPVGGNTIYFGEGSWLTVV.

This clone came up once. The CDR3 here is CATSRDPSSYNEQFF. The CDR3 DNA reads as TGTGCCACCAGCAGAGATCCTAGCTCCTACAATGAGCAGTTCTTC. The chain links TRBV15 to TRBJ2-1; D uncertain. The germline V and J ends were trimmed by 0 bases and 0 bases, with 6 bases remaining between them. This CDR3 region has 15 residues. Germline CDR1 LNHNV, CDR2 YYDKDF (reference sequence).

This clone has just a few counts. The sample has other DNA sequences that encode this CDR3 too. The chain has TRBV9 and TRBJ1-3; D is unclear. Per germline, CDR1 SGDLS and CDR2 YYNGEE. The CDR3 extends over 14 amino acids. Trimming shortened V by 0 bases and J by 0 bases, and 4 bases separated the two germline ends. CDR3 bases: TGTGCCAGCAGCGTAGAGAGCTCTGGAAACACCATATATTTT. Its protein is CASSVESSGNTIYF.

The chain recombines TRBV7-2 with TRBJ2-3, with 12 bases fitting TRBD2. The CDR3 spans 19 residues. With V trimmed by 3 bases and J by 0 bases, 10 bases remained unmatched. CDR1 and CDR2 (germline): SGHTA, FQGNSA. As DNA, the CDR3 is TGTGCCAGCAGCTTTCTCCTACGACTAGCGGGAGTTAGCACAGATACGCAGTATTTT. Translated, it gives CASSFLLRLAGVSTDTQYF.

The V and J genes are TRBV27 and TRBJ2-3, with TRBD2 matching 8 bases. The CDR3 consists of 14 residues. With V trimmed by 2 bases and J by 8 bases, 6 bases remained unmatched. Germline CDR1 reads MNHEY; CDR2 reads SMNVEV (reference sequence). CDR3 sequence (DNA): TGTGCCAGCAGTTTACGGGGGGGGCGGGGTACGCAGTATTTT. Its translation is CASSLRGGRGTQYF.

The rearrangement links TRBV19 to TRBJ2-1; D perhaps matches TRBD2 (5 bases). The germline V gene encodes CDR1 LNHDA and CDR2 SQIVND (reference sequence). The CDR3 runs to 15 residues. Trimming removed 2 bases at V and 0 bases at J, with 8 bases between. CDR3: CASSISGRSYNEQFF. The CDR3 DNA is TGTGCCAGTAGTATAAGCGGCCGCTCCTACAATGAGCAGTTCTTC.

The chain's CDR3 is CASSIAGGPLTDTQYF. In nucleotides, the CDR3 is TGTGCCAGTAGTATAGCGGGGGGCCCGCTCACAGATACGCAGTATTTT. The genes are TRBV19 and TRBJ2-3, with D perhaps TRBD2 (7 bases). Germline V lookup: CDR1 LNHDA, CDR2 SQIVND (reference sequence). V was shortened by 1 base and J by 2 bases, with 13 bases between the two germline ends. There are 16 residues in the CDR3.

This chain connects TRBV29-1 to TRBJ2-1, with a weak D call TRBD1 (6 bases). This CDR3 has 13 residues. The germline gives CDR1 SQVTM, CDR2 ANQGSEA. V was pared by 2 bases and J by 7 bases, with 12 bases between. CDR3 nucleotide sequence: TGCAGCGTTGAACCTACAGGGCGTAATGAGCAGTTCTTC. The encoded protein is CSVEPTGRNEQFF.

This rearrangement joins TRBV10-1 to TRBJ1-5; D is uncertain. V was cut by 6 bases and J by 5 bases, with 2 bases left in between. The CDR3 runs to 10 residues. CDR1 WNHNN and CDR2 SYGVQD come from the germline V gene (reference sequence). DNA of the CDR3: TGCGCCAGCAGGGATCAGCCCCAGCATTTT. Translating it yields CASRDQPQHF.

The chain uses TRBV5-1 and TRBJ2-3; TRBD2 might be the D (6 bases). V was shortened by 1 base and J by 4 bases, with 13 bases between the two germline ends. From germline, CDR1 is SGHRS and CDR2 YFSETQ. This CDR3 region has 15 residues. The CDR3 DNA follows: TGCGCCAGCAGCTTGTACGGGAGAGAGTCAGATACGCAGTATTTT. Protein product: CASSLYGRESDTQYF.

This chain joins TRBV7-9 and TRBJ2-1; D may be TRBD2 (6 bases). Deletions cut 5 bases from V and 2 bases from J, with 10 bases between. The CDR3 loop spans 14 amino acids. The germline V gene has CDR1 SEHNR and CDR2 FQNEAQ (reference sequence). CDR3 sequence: CASSPRLAYNEQFF. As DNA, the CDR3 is TGTGCCAGCAGCCCACGACTAGCCTACAATGAGCAGTTCTTC.

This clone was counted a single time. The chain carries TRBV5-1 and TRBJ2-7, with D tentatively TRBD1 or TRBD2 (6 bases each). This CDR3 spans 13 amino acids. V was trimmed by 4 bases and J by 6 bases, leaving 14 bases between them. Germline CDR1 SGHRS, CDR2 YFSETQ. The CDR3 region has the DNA TGCGCCAGCAGCCCAAGGCCGGGGGCCGAGCAGTACTTC. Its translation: CASSPRPGAEQYF. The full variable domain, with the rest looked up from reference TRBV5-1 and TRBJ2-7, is KAGVTQTPRYLIKTRGQQVTLSCSPISGHRSVSWYQQTPGQGLQFLFEYFSETQRNKGNFPGRFSGRQFSNSRSEMNVSTLELGDSALYLCASSPRPGAEQYFGPGTRLTVT.

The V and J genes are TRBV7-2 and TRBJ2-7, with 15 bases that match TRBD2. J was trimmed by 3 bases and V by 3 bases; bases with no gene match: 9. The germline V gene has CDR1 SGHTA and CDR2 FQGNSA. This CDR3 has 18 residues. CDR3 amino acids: CASSLGLAGGPPFYEQYF. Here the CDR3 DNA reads TGTGCCAGCAGCTTGGGACTAGCGGGAGGTCCCCCTTTCTACGAGCAGTACTTC.

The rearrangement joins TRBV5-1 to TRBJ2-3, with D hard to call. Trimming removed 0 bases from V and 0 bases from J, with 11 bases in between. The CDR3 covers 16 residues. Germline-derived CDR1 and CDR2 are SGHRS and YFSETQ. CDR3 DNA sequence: TGCGCCAGCAGCTTGGGGGTTGTTGGTAGCACAGATACGCAGTATTTT. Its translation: CASSLGVVGSTDTQYF.

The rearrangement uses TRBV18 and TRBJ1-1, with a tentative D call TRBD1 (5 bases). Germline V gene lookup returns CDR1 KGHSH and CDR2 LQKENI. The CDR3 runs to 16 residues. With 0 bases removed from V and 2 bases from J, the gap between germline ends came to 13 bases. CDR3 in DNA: TGTGCCAGCTCACCACCTAGCGGGGGGAGAAACACTGAAGCTTTCTTT. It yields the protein CASSPPSGGRNTEAFF.

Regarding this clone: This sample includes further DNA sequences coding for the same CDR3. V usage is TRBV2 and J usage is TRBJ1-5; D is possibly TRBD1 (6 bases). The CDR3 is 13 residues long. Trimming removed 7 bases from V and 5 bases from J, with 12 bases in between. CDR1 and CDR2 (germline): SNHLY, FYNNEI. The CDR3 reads CASKRDTDQPQHF. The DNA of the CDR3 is TGTGCCAGCAAGCGGGACACAGATCAGCCCCAGCATTTT.

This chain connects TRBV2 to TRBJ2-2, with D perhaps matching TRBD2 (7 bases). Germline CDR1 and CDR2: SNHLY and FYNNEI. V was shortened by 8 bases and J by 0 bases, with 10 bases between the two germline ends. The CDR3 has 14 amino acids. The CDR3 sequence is CASRGAPNTGELFF. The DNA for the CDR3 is TGTGCCAGCCGGGGGGCCCCGAACACCGGGGAGCTGTTTTTT.